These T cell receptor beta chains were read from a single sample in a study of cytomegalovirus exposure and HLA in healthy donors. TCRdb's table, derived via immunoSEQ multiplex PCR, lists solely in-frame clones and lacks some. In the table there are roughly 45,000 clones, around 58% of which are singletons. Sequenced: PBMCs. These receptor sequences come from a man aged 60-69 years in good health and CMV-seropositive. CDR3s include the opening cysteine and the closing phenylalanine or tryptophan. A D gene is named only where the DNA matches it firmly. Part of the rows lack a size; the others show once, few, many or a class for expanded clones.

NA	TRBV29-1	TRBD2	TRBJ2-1	CSVELGLATAEQFF	TGCAGCGTTGAATTGGGACTAGCGACGGCTGAGCAGTTCTTC
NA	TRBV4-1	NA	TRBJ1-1	CASSQDPDGVNTEAFF	TGCGCCAGCAGCCAAGACCCCGACGGAGTGAACACTGAAGCTTTCTTT
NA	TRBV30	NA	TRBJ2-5	CAWSVNTGISAQYF	TGTGCCTGGAGTGTAAATACAGGGATCTCGGCCCAGTACTTC
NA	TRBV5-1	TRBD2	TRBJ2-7	CASSRSREGRYEQYF	TGCGCCAGCAGCAGGTCGCGGGAGGGCCGGTACGAGCAGTACTTC
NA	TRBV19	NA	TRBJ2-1	CASSQGYLSEQFF	TGTGCCAGTAGTCAGGGATACCTCAGTGAGCAGTTCTTC
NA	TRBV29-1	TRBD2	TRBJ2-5	CSVAVGGEETQYF	TGCAGCGTTGCTGTGGGAGGGGAAGAGACCCAGTACTTC
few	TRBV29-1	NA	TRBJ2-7	CSVEDTLRGEQYF	TGCAGCGTTGAAGACACTTTGAGAGGGGAGCAGTACTTC
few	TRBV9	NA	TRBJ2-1	CASSVGGALAYEQFF	TGTGCCAGCAGCGTAGGGGGCGCTTTAGCTTATGAGCAGTTCTTC
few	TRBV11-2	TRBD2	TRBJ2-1	CASSLSLLAAYNEQFF	TGTGCCAGCAGCTTAAGTCTACTAGCGGCGTACAATGAGCAGTTCTTC
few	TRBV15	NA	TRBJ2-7	CATSRDRVGNEQYF	TGTGCCACCAGCAGAGACAGGGTTGGAAACGAGCAGTACTTC
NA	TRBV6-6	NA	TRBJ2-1	CASRSPDQGYEQFF	TGTGCCAGCAGGTCTCCCGACCAGGGATATGAGCAGTTCTTC
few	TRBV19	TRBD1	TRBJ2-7	CASSIAGTGEYEQYF	TGTGCCAGTAGTATTGCGGGGACAGGGGAATACGAGCAGTACTTC
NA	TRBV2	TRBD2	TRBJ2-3	CASSPFSGSGADTQYF	TGTGCCAGCAGCCCCTTTAGCGGGAGTGGCGCAGATACGCAGTATTTT
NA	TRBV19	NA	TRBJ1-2	CASRNRVGYGYTF	TGTGCCAGTAGAAACAGGGTTGGCTATGGCTACACCTTC
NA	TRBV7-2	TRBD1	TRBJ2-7	CASSPTTGALEQYF	TGTGCCAGCAGCCCAACGACAGGGGCGCTGGAGCAGTACTTC
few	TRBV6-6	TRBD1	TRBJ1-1	CASSSLTGGPREAFF	TGTGCCAGCAGTTCACTAACAGGGGGCCCCCGTGAAGCTTTCTTT
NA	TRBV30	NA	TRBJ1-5	CAWSKRSNQPQHF	TGTGCCTGGAGTAAGAGGAGCAATCAGCCCCAGCATTTT
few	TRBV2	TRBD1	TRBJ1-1	CASKQGASGTEAFF	TGTGCCAGCAAACAGGGGGCTTCGGGCACTGAAGCTTTCTTT
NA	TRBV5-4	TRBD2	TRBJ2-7	CASSQSGLAGFSYEQYF	TGTGCCAGCAGCCAATCGGGTTTAGCGGGGTTCTCCTACGAGCAGTACTTC
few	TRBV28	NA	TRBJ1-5	CASSLGGASNQPQHF	TGTGCCAGCAGTTTAGGGGGCGCGAGCAATCAGCCCCAGCATTTT
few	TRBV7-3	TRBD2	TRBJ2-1	CASSSGGSGASYNEQFF	TGTGCCAGCAGCTCGGGGGGTAGCGGAGCCTCCTACAATGAGCAGTTCTTC
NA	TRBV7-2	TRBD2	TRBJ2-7	CASSLRAGAGSEQYF	TGTGCCAGCAGCCTCAGGGCGGGAGCTGGAAGCGAGCAGTACTTC
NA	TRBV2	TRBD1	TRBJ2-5	CASRIRGTGVGETQYF	TGTGCCAGCAGAATACGCGGGACAGGGGTAGGAGAGACCCAGTACTTC
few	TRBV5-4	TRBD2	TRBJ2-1	CASSLRAGSAGGPENEQFF	TGTGCCAGCAGCTTAAGGGCCGGGAGCGCGGGAGGGCCAGAGAATGAGCAGTTCTTC
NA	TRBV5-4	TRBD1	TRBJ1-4	CASSLQGAPGEKLFF	TGTGCCAGCAGCTTGCAGGGGGCGCCAGGTGAAAAACTGTTTTTT
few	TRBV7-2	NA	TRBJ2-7	CASSLRGDSSYEQYF	TGTGCCAGCAGCCTTAGGGGGGACAGCTCCTACGAGCAGTACTTC
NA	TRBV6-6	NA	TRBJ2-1	CVSESGSYNEQFF	TGTGTCAGCGAGAGCGGATCCTACAATGAGCAGTTCTTC
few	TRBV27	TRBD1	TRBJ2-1	CASSLSPGGNEQFF	TGTGCCAGCAGTTTATCGCCAGGGGGAAATGAGCAGTTCTTC
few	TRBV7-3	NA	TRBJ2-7	CASSLSSEHEQYF	TGTGCCAGCAGCTTAAGTAGTGAGCACGAGCAGTACTTC
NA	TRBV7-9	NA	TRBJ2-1	CASSLVTGLDEQFF	TGTGCCAGCAGCTTAGTTACAGGGTTAGATGAGCAGTTCTTC
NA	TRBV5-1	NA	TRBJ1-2	CASSLSPQGGYTF	TGCGCCAGCAGCTTATCCCCTCAGGGTGGCTACACCTTC
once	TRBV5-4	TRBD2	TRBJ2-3	CASSLLAGGTDTQYF	TGTGCCAGCAGCCTGTTAGCGGGAGGAACAGATACGCAGTATTTT
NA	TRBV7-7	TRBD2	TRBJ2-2	CASSLGLAGGTGELFF	TGTGCTAGCAGCTTAGGCCTAGCGGGAGGCACCGGGGAGCTGTTTTTT
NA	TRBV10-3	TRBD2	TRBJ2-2	CAIRSGSGTGELFF	TGTGCCATCAGAAGCGGGAGTGGCACCGGGGAGCTGTTTTTT
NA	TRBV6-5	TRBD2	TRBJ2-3	CASSRGLAGTDTQYF	TGTGCCAGCAGTCGAGGACTAGCGGGCACAGATACGCAGTATTTT
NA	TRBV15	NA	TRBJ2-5	CATRGGGETQYF	TGTGCCACCAGAGGGGGAGGGGAGACCCAGTACTTC
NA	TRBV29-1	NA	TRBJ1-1	CSVLPTGGPFEAFF	TGCAGCGTCCTCCCGACGGGGGGTCCTTTTGAAGCTTTCTTT
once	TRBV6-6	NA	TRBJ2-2	CASSYPQDGVGELFF	TGTGCCAGCAGTTACCCTCAGGACGGGGTCGGGGAGCTGTTTTTT
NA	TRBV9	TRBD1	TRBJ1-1	CASSVRGQGPGTEAFF	TGTGCCAGCAGCGTAAGGGGACAGGGGCCGGGCACTGAAGCTTTCTTT
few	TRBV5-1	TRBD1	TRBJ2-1	CASSPGTGGRNEQFF	TGCGCCAGCAGCCCCGGGACAGGGGGAAGGAATGAGCAGTTCTTC
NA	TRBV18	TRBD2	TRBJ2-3	CASRSGGAGTDTQYF	TGTGCCAGCCGCTCGGGGGGGGCCGGCACAGATACGCAGTATTTT
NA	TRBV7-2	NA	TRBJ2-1	CASSFIRGWEQFF	TGTGCCAGCAGCTTTATACGGGGGTGGGAGCAGTTCTTC
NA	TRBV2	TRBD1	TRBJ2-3	CASTNDRGRTDTQYF	TGTGCCAGCACCAACGACAGGGGCAGGACAGATACGCAGTATTTT